The rows below give T cell receptor beta chains drawn from one sample of a study of cytomegalovirus exposure and HLA in healthy donors. Assay used: immunoSEQ multiplex PCR; TCRdb lists only in-frame clones, some missing. The data show under 110,000 clones, 60% to 85% seen once. Sequencing was performed on PBMCs. The receptor source for this set is a male donor in good health and CMV-seropositive. Both conserved end residues are part of each CDR3. Each record gives: V gene, clone size, CDR3 protein. Clone sizes are given selectively: once, few, many, or a class where the clone is expanded.

>TRBV25-1|once
CASSSSGANVLTF
>TRBV4-1|.
CASSQSGTENTEAFF
>TRBV4-2|.
CASSPLGQGKGYTF
>TRBV6-6|.
CASRVGVPSGNTIYF
>TRBV29-1|.
CSVEWSRQGGDYEQYF
>TRBV6-6|.
CASSPDRGTEAFF
>TRBV5-1|.
CASSLIRLTQGSSYEQYF
>TRBV30|.
CAWSLSTGTPDF
>TRBV28|.
CASSPTGGQSYEQYF
>TRBV28|.
CASSLGGQGGYPF
>TRBV5-1|.
CASKGAGDNEQFF
>TRBV25-1|.
CASSEFTSEQYF
>TRBV5-4|.
CASSSGQVNTEAFF
>TRBV6-5|.
CASSGGDEQYF
>TRBV27|.
CASRPTGTYGETQYF
>TRBV6-5|.
CASSLRLGRIDEQFF
>TRBV6-5|.
CASSWLSQGEAFF
>TRBV14|.
CASSQGRETGYF
>TRBV6-1|.
CASSVLGTASYEQYF
>TRBV4-3|.
CASSQDRTVYEQYF